These T cell receptor beta chains were read from a single sample in a study of spatial heterogeneity in lung cancer. TCRdb re-called the 5' RACE reads through MiXCR, storing one row per CDR3 protein. Of 10,000 to 13,000 distinct CDR3 sequences in the sample, around 9.4% are singletons; the top ten hold approximately 24%. Sequenced here: PBMCs, sampled at surgery. These receptors came from a male donor with early-stage non-small cell lung cancer. The CDR3 runs from the conserved cysteine through the conserved F or W. D genes are given only for firm matches. The size entry is marked missing in some rows and otherwise reads once, few, many or a size class.

>TRBJ2-5|TRBD1|TRBV27|14|medium-sized
CASRDRPYQETQYF
TGTGCCAGCAGGGACAGGCCGTACCAAGAGACCCAGTACTTC
>TRBJ1-6|.|TRBV7-2|12|few
CASSRRGGPLHF
TGTGCCAGCAGCCGCAGGGGAGGACCCCTCCACTTT
>TRBJ2-4|.|TRBV24-1|12|few
CATSDLKGGQYF
TGTGCCACCAGTGATTTGAAAGGGGGTCAGTACTTC
>TRBJ2-1|TRBD1|TRBV11-3|16|many
CASSPLEGQGVNEQFF
TGTGCCAGCAGCCCGCTGGAGGGACAGGGGGTCAATGAGCAGTTCTTC
>TRBJ2-7|.|TRBV29-1|13|many
CSVGAGSSYEQYF
TGCAGCGTTGGGGCAGGGAGCTCCTACGAGCAGTACTTC
>TRBJ1-1|.|TRBV12-3/TRBV12-4|14|many
CASTVLPGFGEAFF
TGTGCCAGCACCGTTTTGCCAGGTTTTGGTGAAGCTTTCTTT
>TRBJ1-2|.|TRBV12-3/TRBV12-4|16|medium-sized
CASSLTGVPSNYGYTF
TGTGCCAGCAGCCTAACAGGAGTCCCATCTAACTATGGCTACACCTTC
>TRBJ2-7|TRBD1|TRBV9|13|.
CASSVGQGAGQYF
TGTGCCAGCAGCGTGGGACAGGGGGCCGGGCAGTACTTC
>TRBJ1-1|.|TRBV6-6|13|many
CASSSRIGAEAFF
TGTGCCAGCAGTTCCCGGATTGGGGCTGAAGCTTTCTTT
>TRBJ1-2|.|TRBV27|13|many
CASSFAERRGYTF
TGTGCCAGCAGTTTCGCGGAACGACGAGGCTACACCTTC
>TRBJ2-7|.|TRBV5-4|12|.
CASSLEPYEQYF
TGTGCCAGCAGCTTGGAGCCCTACGAGCAGTACTTC
>TRBJ2-7|TRBD2|TRBV7-9|16|many
CASSRPGLAGEAEQYF
TGTGCCAGCAGTCGTCCTGGACTAGCGGGGGAGGCCGAGCAGTACTTC
>TRBJ2-3|.|TRBV7-2|13|many
CASSFNPTDTQYF
TGTGCCAGCAGCTTCAACCCCACAGATACGCAGTATTTT
>TRBJ2-1|.|TRBV7-9|15|many
CASSFDKGAYNEQFF
TGTGCCAGCAGCTTCGATAAAGGGGCCTACAATGAGCAGTTCTTC
>TRBJ1-5|.|TRBV4-1|13|few
CASSRAGNQPQHF
TGCGCCAGCAGCCGGGCAGGTAATCAGCCCCAGCATTTT
>TRBJ1-2|TRBD1|TRBV30|13|many
CAWSQDRGDGYTF
TGTGCCTGGAGCCAGGACAGGGGGGATGGCTACACCTTC
>TRBJ1-1|.|TRBV9|13|many
CASSEGGNTEAFF
TGTGCCAGCAGCGAGGGCGGGAACACTGAAGCTTTCTTT
>TRBJ2-7|.|TRBV12-3/TRBV12-4|15|.
CASSLNGPLSGEQYF
TGTGCCAGCAGTTTAAATGGTCCTTTATCGGGGGAGCAGTACTTC
>TRBJ2-4|.|TRBV7-2|16|.
CASSLVGGVAKNIQYF
TGTGCCAGCAGCTTAGTTGGAGGGGTAGCCAAAAACATTCAGTACTTC
>TRBJ2-1|TRBD2|TRBV7-2|15|many
CASTSSGGMYNEQFF
TGTGCCAGCACAAGTAGCGGGGGGATGTACAATGAGCAGTTCTTC
>TRBJ1-2|.|TRBV5-4|13|many
CASSSDINYGYTF
TGTGCCAGCAGCTCGGACATTAACTATGGCTACACCTTC
>TRBJ2-7|TRBD1|TRBV7-2|15|many
CASSTGQGAIYEQYF
TGTGCCAGCAGCACGGGACAGGGGGCCATTTACGAGCAGTACTTC
>TRBJ1-4|.|TRBV28|14|many
CASSFGRTLEKLFF
TGTGCCAGCAGTTTCGGCCGGACTCTTGAAAAACTGTTTTTT
>TRBJ2-6|.|TRBV6-5|18|many
CASSYLGAGPSGANVLTF
TGTGCCAGCAGTTACCTTGGGGCAGGTCCCTCTGGGGCCAACGTCCTGACTTTC
>TRBJ2-1|.|TRBV4-3|15|many
CASSHRLGSADEQFF
TGCGCCAGCAGCCACCGACTGGGTAGCGCGGATGAGCAGTTCTTC
>TRBJ1-6|TRBD1|TRBV7-9|15|many
CASSLLGQGGSPLHF
TGTGCCAGCAGCTTACTGGGACAGGGTGGGTCACCCCTCCACTTT
>TRBJ2-3|TRBD1|TRBV5-1|15|medium-sized
CASSKGAGGSDTQYF
TGCGCCAGCAGCAAGGGCGCAGGGGGCTCAGATACGCAGTATTTT
>TRBJ2-7|.|TRBV7-9|15|medium-sized
CASSLRGAASYEQYF
TGTGCCAGCAGCTTACGAGGGGCCGCTTCCTACGAGCAGTACTTC
>TRBJ1-5|.|TRBV4-3|14|many
CASSQERGFQPQHF
TGCGCCAGCAGCCAAGAAAGGGGATTTCAGCCCCAGCATTTT
>TRBJ1-2|.|TRBV13|15|medium-sized
CASSLSASHNYGYTF
TGTGCCAGCAGCTTGAGCGCGTCCCATAACTATGGCTACACCTTC
>TRBJ1-1|TRBD1|TRBV27|13|medium-sized
CASRTGRYAEAFF
TGTGCCAGCAGGACAGGGAGGTACGCTGAAGCTTTCTTT
>TRBJ1-2|.|TRBV7-2|16|many
CASSLGRTAISRGYTF
TGTGCCAGCAGCTTAGGGAGGACAGCCATCTCTCGGGGCTACACCTTC
>TRBJ2-3|.|TRBV19|18|many
CASSLSQGWGFFTDTQYF
TGTGCCAGTAGTCTATCACAGGGTTGGGGTTTCTTCACAGATACGCAGTATTTT
>TRBJ2-3|TRBD1|TRBV5-4|15|medium-sized
CASSKGTDSTDTQYF
TGTGCCAGCAGCAAGGGGACAGATAGCACAGATACGCAGTATTTT
>TRBJ2-5|.|TRBV7-6|13|many
CASSFSDQETQYF
TGTGCCAGCAGCTTTTCAGACCAAGAGACCCAGTACTTC
>TRBJ1-4|.|TRBV6-5|14|medium-sized
CASSYADSQEKLFF
TGTGCCAGCAGTTACGCGGACAGCCAAGAAAAACTGTTTTTT
>TRBJ2-7|TRBD1|TRBV5-6|15|many
CASSGEDRADYEQYF
TGTGCCAGCAGCGGAGAGGACAGGGCAGACTACGAGCAGTACTTC
>TRBJ2-5|.|TRBV7-2|13|few
CASSPSKQETQYF
TGTGCCAGCAGTCCTAGTAAACAAGAGACCCAGTACTTC
>TRBJ2-3|TRBD1|TRBV6-2/TRBV6-3|16|many
CASSSPRGRRTDTQYF
TGTGCCAGCAGTTCACCCAGGGGGCGTCGCACAGATACGCAGTATTTT
>TRBJ1-2|TRBD1|TRBV5-1|15|many
CASSKNEGAYYGYTF
TGCGCCAGCAGCAAGAACGAGGGGGCTTACTATGGCTACACCTTC